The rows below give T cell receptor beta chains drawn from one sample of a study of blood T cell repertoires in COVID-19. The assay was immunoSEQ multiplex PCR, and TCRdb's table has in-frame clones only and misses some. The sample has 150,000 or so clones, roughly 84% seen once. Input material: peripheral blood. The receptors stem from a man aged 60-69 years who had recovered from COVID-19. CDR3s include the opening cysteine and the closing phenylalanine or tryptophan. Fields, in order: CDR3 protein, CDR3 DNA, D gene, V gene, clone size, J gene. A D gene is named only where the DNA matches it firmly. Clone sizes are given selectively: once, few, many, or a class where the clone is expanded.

CASSKARQRDRGSSNQPQHF	TGTGCCAGCAGCAAAGCGCGCCAAAGGGACAGGGGTTCTAGCAATCAGCCCCAGCATTTT	NA	TRBV21-1	NA	TRBJ1-5
CASSYSLWGGTGELFF	TGTGCCAGCAGTTACTCCCTTTGGGGGGGCACCGGGGAGCTGTTTTTT	TRBD2	TRBV6-2/TRBV6-3	many	TRBJ2-2
CATSDGTGPDTQYF	TGTGCCACCAGTGACGGAACAGGTCCCGATACGCAGTATTTT	NA	TRBV24-1	NA	TRBJ2-3
CASSERGPPYEQYF	TGTGCCAGCAGCGAGCGGGGGCCCCCCTACGAGCAGTACTTC	TRBD2	TRBV9	NA	TRBJ2-7
CASSSGQGNEKLFF	TGCGCCAGCAGCTCGGGACAGGGCAATGAAAAACTGTTTTTT	TRBD1	TRBV5-1	once	TRBJ1-4
CASSPRTSPSEQFF	TGTGCCAGCAGCCCAAGGACTAGCCCCTCTGAGCAGTTCTTC	TRBD2	TRBV5-4	NA	TRBJ2-1
CASSTVAEGGYEQYF	TGTGCCAGCAGCACCGTAGCGGAGGGGGGGTACGAGCAGTACTTC	NA	TRBV28	NA	TRBJ2-7
CASTPGQEGTEAFF	TGTGCCAGCACCCCCGGACAGGAGGGCACTGAAGCTTTCTTT	TRBD1	TRBV6-2/TRBV6-3	NA	TRBJ1-1
CASSPSFDGYTF	TGTGCCAGCTCCCCCTCTTTCGATGGCTACACCTTC	NA	TRBV18	NA	TRBJ1-2
CASSQTIALGGNIQYF	TGTGCCAGCAGCCAAACTATAGCCCTCGGGGGAAACATTCAGTACTTC	NA	TRBV3-1/TRBV3-2	NA	TRBJ2-4
CASSKWGELGPHSNQPQHF	TGTGCCAGCAGCAAATGGGGTGAGTTGGGGCCCCATAGCAATCAGCCCCAGCATTTT	NA	TRBV21-1	NA	TRBJ1-5
CASSYGTFSTGELFF	TGTGCCAGCAGTTACGGCACATTCTCCACCGGGGAGCTGTTTTTT	NA	TRBV6-5	NA	TRBJ2-2
CASSGRQITGELFF	TGTGCCAGCAGCGGCCGACAGATCACCGGGGAGCTGTTTTTT	NA	TRBV9	NA	TRBJ2-2
CASSPGERGSIYEQYF	TGTGCCAGCAGCCCGGGAGAGAGAGGCTCTATTTACGAGCAGTACTTC	NA	TRBV9	NA	TRBJ2-7
CASSPLDGANVLTF	TGTGCCAGCAGCCCACTAGATGGGGCCAACGTCCTGACTTTC	NA	TRBV7-6	NA	TRBJ2-6
CASQPSGGANEQFF	TGTGCCAGCCAGCCTAGCGGGGGGGCGAATGAGCAGTTCTTC	TRBD2	TRBV19	once	TRBJ2-1
CASSRSRSDTQYF	TGTGCCAGCAGCCGGTCCCGGTCGGATACGCAGTATTTT	NA	TRBV7-6	NA	TRBJ2-3
CASGLGGTQYF	TGTGCCAGCGGATTGGGGGGGACCCAGTACTTC	NA	TRBV6-6	NA	TRBJ2-5
CASSQAASGGPSSYEQYF	TGTGCCAGCAGCCAAGCGGCTAGCGGGGGCCCGAGCTCCTACGAGCAGTACTTC	TRBD2	TRBV3-1/TRBV3-2	NA	TRBJ2-7
CASSTPGVNQPQHF	TGTGCCAGTAGTACCCCAGGGGTGAATCAGCCCCAGCATTTT	NA	TRBV19	few	TRBJ1-5
CASSLSVTRGQRDEQFF	TGTGCCAGCTCACTGTCCGTGACCAGGGGACAGAGGGATGAGCAGTTCTTC	TRBD1	TRBV18	NA	TRBJ2-1
CASSLPHQNIQYF	TGTGCCAGCAGCCTCCCGCATCAGAACATTCAGTACTTC	NA	TRBV3-1/TRBV3-2	NA	TRBJ2-4
CASSLERYEQYF	TGTGCCAGCAGCTTGGAGCGATACGAGCAGTACTTC	NA	TRBV5-6	NA	TRBJ2-7
CASLGRVEAFF	TGTGCCAGTTTGGGCAGGGTTGAAGCTTTCTTT	NA	TRBV2	NA	TRBJ1-1
CASSLRMTGDSYEQYF	TGTGCCAGCAGCTTACGGATGACAGGGGACTCCTACGAGCAGTACTTC	TRBD1	TRBV7-2	NA	TRBJ2-7
CAWSGRGYYGYTF	TGTGCCTGGAGTGGGAGGGGCTACTATGGCTACACCTTC	NA	TRBV30	NA	TRBJ1-2